This TCR beta chain originates from a study of vaccination effects on CD4 cells after COVID-19. Study information: A couple of convalescent patients each provided a sample, at 16 days and at one week before vaccination. Regarding the study as a whole: Both infection-induced and vaccine-induced clones contracted markedly at late post-vaccination timepoints.

This clone appeared once. Its specificity is not known. Repertoires were generated with immunoSEQ multiplex PCR, while TCRdb's copy carries only in-frame clones and drops some. Of some 49,000 clones listed, around four fifths are singletons. Researchers isolated CD4+ T cells once less than twelve days of culture had elapsed. The infection with SARS-CoV-2 (confirmed by PCR) occurred in this person between March and December 2020. The CDR3 runs 14 residues. The V end lost 5 bases, the J end lost 5 bases, and 15 bases lay between the germline ends. CDR1 and CDR2 (germline): SGHVS, FNYEAQ. The V and J genes are TRBV7-6 and TRBJ2-5; D is unclear. Sequencing used CD4+ T cells from PBMCs cultured without peptide, obtained before COVID-19 vaccination. The origin of this receptor is a human donor who had a prior SARS-CoV-2 infection. The CDR3 here is CASSIGHPGETQYF. The CDR3 DNA reads TGTGCCAGCAGCATCGGGCATCCTGGGGAGACCCAGTACTTC.